This T cell receptor beta chain was profiled in a study of Graves' ophthalmopathy and Graves' hyperthyroidism. Study information: No treatment had been given when peripheral blood was collected at initial diagnosis.

After removal of 4 bases from V and 5 bases from J, the junction contained 4 bases not matched to a gene. Germline CDR1 reads DFQATT; CDR2 reads SNEGSKA (reference sequence). This CDR3 spans 13 amino acids. Overall study findings and caveats: In blood, most expanded thyroid clonotypes above 0.001 frequency were also detected.

This clonotype was seen repeatedly, ten times or more. Its antigen remains unidentified. Scientists amplified the TCR beta CDR3 regions from RNA transcripts. Second-round multiplex PCR came after first-round RT-PCR with HTBI primers. TCRdb called the multiplex PCR reads again in MiXCR, with one record for every CDR3 protein. This sample yields a few hundred thousand distinct CDR3 sequences, of which under 20% are seen a single time; 10% to 15% belongs to the top ten. The authors isolated PBMCs from more than 9 ml of fresh peripheral blood. The specimen sequenced was peripheral blood. The clonotype originates from an adult man with Graves' ophthalmopathy. The rearrangement links TRBV20-1 to TRBJ2-5, with 10 positions matching TRBD2. As DNA, the CDR3 is TGCAGTGCTATAGCGGGGGGCGAGGAGACCCAGTACTTC. It is translated as CSAIAGGEETQYF.